The clone carrying this TCR beta chain was observed a few times. Its antigen is currently unknown. Amplification targeted the TCR beta CDR3 regions, with RNA transcripts as the source material. The first-round RT-PCR employed HTBI primers together with the Qiagen OneStep RT-PCR kit. A multiplex PCR was then performed as the second round. TCRdb re-derived calls from the multiplex PCR reads in MiXCR, one entry per CDR3 protein. The sample shows hundreds of thousands of distinct CDR3 sequences, more than 40% of them seen only once. Under 3 months in duration, the ophthalmopathy in affected donors had moderate-to-severe activity, CAS ≥3 and NOSPECS ≥4. Other autoimmune diseases, uncontrolled infections, pregnancy or lactation excluded patients from enrollment. From fresh peripheral blood, approximately 10 ml in volume, the PBMCs were obtained. The V gene's germline CDR1 is MDHEN and CDR2 SYDVKM. CDR3 size: 14 residues. V was shortened by 5 bases and J by 3 bases, with 14 bases between the two germline ends.

The data derive from a study of Graves' ophthalmopathy and Graves' hyperthyroidism. Study-wide findings and caveats: Most thyroid clonotypes expanded beyond 0.001 frequency were also found in blood.

This sequence joins TRBV28 and TRBJ2-7, with D perhaps TRBD2 (5 bases). The receptor was isolated from an adult man with Graves' ophthalmopathy. Material: peripheral blood. CDR3 sequence (DNA): TGTGCCAGCAGTCCCGGGATAAATCTCTACGAGCAGTACTTC. Its translation: CASSPGINLYEQYF.